This T cell receptor (beta chain) was documented in a study of T cell repertoires in cytomegalovirus infection. Overall study context: From public TCR beta signatures came an indication of both CMV infection and matching HLA type.

This CDR3 contains 13 residues. The V end lost 2 bases, the J end lost 8 bases, and 10 bases lay between the germline ends. Germline loops: CDR1 SNHLY, CDR2 FYNNEI. Comment on this clonotype: Its target is not known.

TCRdb called the reads again in MiXCR, with one record for every CDR3 protein. The repertoire includes nearly 700,000 distinct CDR3 sequences, approximately 33% of them detected once, and approximately 18% sits in the top ten. This specimen consisted of cultured PBMCs, obtained from culture after CMV antigen stimulation. The chain combines TRBV2 with TRBJ2-1, with a possible D match to TRBD2 (7 bases). This sequence originates from a human donor in good health (CMV status not recorded). Some clones in this sample may be carry-over from other donors' samples. The CDR3 protein is CASSEIGGDEQFF. The CDR3 nucleotides are TGTGCCAGCAGTGAAATAGGGGGGGATGAGCAGTTCTTC.